The present entry profiles one T cell receptor beta chain with its context. This CDR3 comprises 17 residues. J was trimmed by 1 base and V by 2 bases; bases with no gene match: 10. Amplification from RNA transcripts yielded the TCR beta CDR3 regions. A first-round RT-PCR used HTBI primers, followed by a second-round multiplex PCR. TCRdb analysed the multiplex PCR reads with MiXCR anew, one entry per CDR3 protein. This sample has under 350,000 distinct CDR3 sequences, with roughly 16% found just once. The data originate from a study of Graves' ophthalmopathy and Graves' hyperthyroidism. The sample consisted of peripheral blood. The chain joins TRBV12-3 or TRBV12-4 to TRBJ1-2; 7 positions match TRBD1. The sequence was collected from an adult man with Graves' ophthalmopathy. The CDR3 DNA reads as TGTGCCAGCAGTTTAACTGCGGGACAGACCAGTAACTATGGCTACACCTTC. This translates into CASSLTAGQTSNYGYTF.